This T cell receptor beta chain was found in a study of blood T cell repertoires in COVID-19. Study overall: Specimens from acute and convalescent COVID-19 originated in the United States, Italy and Spain. From T cells, B-cell-depleted T cells, or PBMCs came the material, which was cDNA or gDNA.

Sequencing was performed with immunoSEQ multiplex PCR; in TCRdb, only in-frame clones are kept and a portion is missing. Altogether some 190,000 clones are present, almost 85% being singletons, with the ten largest covering 4% to 6%. This CDR3 spans 21 amino acids. J lost 4 bases, V lost 0 bases, and 17 bases had no gene match. The germline gives CDR1 SGDLS, CDR2 YYNGEE. The table lists this clone with a count of one. Source material: peripheral blood. The chain has TRBV9 and TRBJ2-2, with 11 bases matching TRBD2. The receptor was derived from a woman in her 70s with active or convalescent COVID-19. CDR3: CASSVGLGGLAALDGTGELFF. CDR3 nucleotide sequence: TGTGCCAGCAGCGTAGGGTTGGGGGGACTAGCGGCTCTAGACGGCACCGGGGAGCTGTTTTTT. The full variable domain, rest sourced from reference TRBV9 and TRBJ2-2, is DSGVTQTPKHLITATGQRVTLRCSPRSGDLSVYWYQQSLDQGLQFLIQYYNGEERAKGNILERFSAQQFPDLHSELNLSSLELGDSALYFCASSVGLGGLAALDGTGELFFGEGSRLTVL.